Listed below are T cell receptor beta chains from one sample, sequenced in a study of human T cells and chemical hapten exposure. TCRdb ran MiXCR on the RACE reads and lists one entry per CDR3 protein. The table lists roughly 180,000 distinct CDR3 sequences, about a fifth of them singletons, with about 6.7% in the top ten. The material was whole blood, obtained in connection with sensitization to the hapten diphenylcyclopropenone (DPC). These receptors all stem from a woman between 45 and 65 years old with alopecia areata. Some clones in this sample may be carry-over from other donors' samples. Both conserved end residues are part of each CDR3. The D gene is left open where the match is weak. Size is stated for part of the rows, as once, few or many counts, or as a class when the clone is expanded.

D gene: NA; V gene: TRBV12-3/TRBV12-4; J gene: TRBJ2-1; clone size: NA; CDR3 protein: CASSARRGPYNEQFF; CDR3 DNA: TGTGCCAGCAGCGCTCGAAGGGGACCCTACAATGAGCAGTTCTTC
D gene: NA; V gene: TRBV7-3; J gene: TRBJ2-6; clone size: NA; CDR3 protein: CASSKQGSGANVLTF; CDR3 DNA: TGTGCCAGCAGCAAACAGGGCTCTGGGGCCAACGTCCTGACTTTC
D gene: NA; V gene: TRBV2; J gene: TRBJ2-1; clone size: NA; CDR3 protein: CASSGVRAHNEQFF; CDR3 DNA: TGTGCCAGCAGCGGGGTCCGCGCTCACAATGAGCAGTTCTTC
D gene: TRBD2; V gene: TRBV10-3; J gene: TRBJ2-7; clone size: few; CDR3 protein: CAISRTSGSGSYEQYF; CDR3 DNA: TGTGCCATCAGTCGGACTAGCGGGAGTGGATCCTACGAGCAGTACTTC
D gene: NA; V gene: TRBV5-4; J gene: TRBJ2-7; clone size: NA; CDR3 protein: CASSLGFEQYF; CDR3 DNA: TGTGCCAGCAGCTTGGGGTTCGAGCAGTACTTC
D gene: NA; V gene: TRBV5-5; J gene: TRBJ2-1; clone size: NA; CDR3 protein: CASSSILGPINEQFF; CDR3 DNA: TGTGCCAGCAGCTCCATACTAGGACCGATCAATGAGCAGTTCTTC
D gene: NA; V gene: TRBV5-1; J gene: TRBJ2-5; clone size: few; CDR3 protein: CASSSGLEAGQQTQYF; CDR3 DNA: TGCGCCAGCAGTTCCGGACTGGAAGCCGGGCAACAGACCCAGTACTTC
D gene: TRBD2; V gene: TRBV10-2; J gene: TRBJ2-5; clone size: NA; CDR3 protein: CASSPAGGQETQYF; CDR3 DNA: TGCGCCAGCAGTCCAGCGGGAGGGCAAGAGACCCAGTACTTC
D gene: NA; V gene: TRBV10-3; J gene: TRBJ2-7; clone size: NA; CDR3 protein: CAISAVSADEQYF; CDR3 DNA: TGTGCCATCAGTGCGGTTAGTGCGGACGAGCAGTACTTC
D gene: TRBD1; V gene: TRBV29-1; J gene: TRBJ2-2; clone size: few; CDR3 protein: CSVAWGDRPLGELFF; CDR3 DNA: TGCAGCGTTGCTTGGGGGGACAGGCCGTTGGGGGAGCTGTTTTTT
D gene: TRBD2; V gene: TRBV20-1; J gene: TRBJ2-1; clone size: NA; CDR3 protein: CSARERASGRPIEQFF; CDR3 DNA: TGCAGTGCTAGAGAGCGAGCTAGCGGGAGGCCCATCGAGCAGTTCTTC
D gene: TRBD2; V gene: TRBV5-1; J gene: TRBJ2-3; clone size: NA; CDR3 protein: CASSPLGAGGTDTQYF; CDR3 DNA: TGCGCCAGCAGCCCGTTAGGAGCGGGAGGCACAGATACGCAGTATTTT
D gene: NA; V gene: TRBV7-2; J gene: TRBJ1-1; clone size: NA; CDR3 protein: CANRQWGTNTEAFF; CDR3 DNA: TGTGCCAACCGACAGTGGGGAACGAACACTGAAGCTTTCTTT
D gene: NA; V gene: TRBV12-3/TRBV12-4; J gene: TRBJ2-3; clone size: NA; CDR3 protein: CASNYLGTQYF; CDR3 DNA: TGTGCCAGCAATTACTTGGGTACGCAGTATTTT
D gene: NA; V gene: TRBV7-2; J gene: TRBJ1-5; clone size: once; CDR3 protein: CASSLSLGTQPQHF; CDR3 DNA: TGTGCCAGCAGCTTATCTTTGGGAACTCAGCCCCAGCATTTT
D gene: NA; V gene: TRBV7-9; J gene: TRBJ1-4; clone size: NA; CDR3 protein: CASSRRQINEKLFF; CDR3 DNA: TGTGCCAGCAGTCGGAGGCAAATTAATGAAAAACTGTTTTTT
D gene: TRBD2; V gene: TRBV27; J gene: TRBJ2-1; clone size: NA; CDR3 protein: CASSLFAAGGNYEQFF; CDR3 DNA: TGTGCCAGCAGTTTATTTGCCGCGGGAGGTAACTATGAGCAGTTCTTC
D gene: NA; V gene: TRBV2; J gene: TRBJ2-3; clone size: NA; CDR3 protein: CASSAFPDTQYF; CDR3 DNA: TGTGCCAGCAGTGCTTTTCCAGATACGCAGTATTTT
D gene: TRBD2; V gene: TRBV5-1; J gene: TRBJ2-1; clone size: NA; CDR3 protein: CASSLDSGSSYNEQFF; CDR3 DNA: TGCGCCAGCAGCTTGGATAGCGGGAGCTCCTACAATGAGCAGTTCTTC
D gene: TRBD1; V gene: TRBV2; J gene: TRBJ1-2; clone size: NA; CDR3 protein: CASSDGTGAPVGDGYTF; CDR3 DNA: TGTGCCAGCAGCGATGGGACAGGGGCCCCCGTTGGGGATGGCTACACCTTC
D gene: TRBD2; V gene: TRBV7-8; J gene: TRBJ2-4; clone size: few; CDR3 protein: CASSLKAGGGLGNIQYF; CDR3 DNA: TGTGCCAGCAGCTTAAAAGCGGGAGGAGGATTGGGAAACATTCAGTACTTC
D gene: NA; V gene: TRBV29-1; J gene: TRBJ2-7; clone size: many; CDR3 protein: CSVEDAGATGYEQYF; CDR3 DNA: TGCAGCGTTGAAGACGCGGGGGCCACTGGGTACGAGCAGTACTTC
D gene: NA; V gene: TRBV7-2; J gene: TRBJ2-5; clone size: NA; CDR3 protein: CASSLTRSQETQYF; CDR3 DNA: TGTGCCAGCAGCTTAACGCGGAGCCAAGAGACCCAGTACTTC
D gene: TRBD2; V gene: TRBV11-2; J gene: TRBJ2-2; clone size: NA; CDR3 protein: CASSTPGLALTGELFF; CDR3 DNA: TGTGCCAGCAGCACCCCGGGACTAGCCCTCACCGGGGAGCTGTTTTTT
D gene: NA; V gene: TRBV5-1; J gene: TRBJ1-1; clone size: few; CDR3 protein: CASSLGTRSNTEAFF; CDR3 DNA: TGCGCCAGCAGCTTGGGGACACGGTCGAACACTGAAGCTTTCTTT
D gene: TRBD1; V gene: TRBV3-1; J gene: TRBJ1-2; clone size: NA; CDR3 protein: CASSPQWTGGIYGYTF; CDR3 DNA: TGTGCCAGCAGCCCCCAATGGACAGGGGGCATCTATGGCTACACCTTC
D gene: NA; V gene: TRBV11-3; J gene: TRBJ2-3; clone size: few; CDR3 protein: CASSERLNTDTQYF; CDR3 DNA: TGTGCCAGCAGCGAGCGGTTGAACACAGATACGCAGTATTTT
D gene: NA; V gene: TRBV29-1; J gene: TRBJ2-7; clone size: few; CDR3 protein: CSGSQGDEQYF; CDR3 DNA: TGCAGCGGGAGTCAGGGAGACGAGCAGTACTTC
D gene: NA; V gene: TRBV7-9; J gene: TRBJ2-1; clone size: NA; CDR3 protein: CASSLAPPASEQFF; CDR3 DNA: TGTGCCAGCAGCTTAGCCCCCCCAGCGTCTGAGCAGTTCTTC
D gene: TRBD2; V gene: TRBV11-2; J gene: TRBJ2-1; clone size: NA; CDR3 protein: CASSFSTSGGGRQFF; CDR3 DNA: TGTGCCAGCAGCTTTAGTACTAGCGGTGGGGGGCGGCAGTTCTTC
D gene: NA; V gene: TRBV21-1; J gene: TRBJ2-3; clone size: NA; CDR3 protein: CASSIPGLAEFTDTQYF; CDR3 DNA: TGTGCCAGCAGCATTCCGGGACTAGCGGAATTCACAGATACGCAGTATTTT
D gene: NA; V gene: TRBV5-6; J gene: TRBJ1-2; clone size: NA; CDR3 protein: CATKGDGYTF; CDR3 DNA: TGTGCCACCAAGGGGGATGGCTACACCTTC
D gene: TRBD2; V gene: TRBV7-9; J gene: TRBJ2-1; clone size: few; CDR3 protein: CASTLVASGRGEQFF; CDR3 DNA: TGTGCCAGCACCCTAGTGGCTAGCGGGAGGGGTGAGCAGTTCTTC
D gene: NA; V gene: TRBV12-3/TRBV12-4; J gene: TRBJ2-3; clone size: NA; CDR3 protein: CASSLNGDTQYF; CDR3 DNA: TGTGCCAGCAGTTTAAATGGGGATACGCAGTATTTT
D gene: TRBD1; V gene: TRBV7-8; J gene: TRBJ2-5; clone size: many; CDR3 protein: CASSPTGIQETQYF; CDR3 DNA: TGTGCCAGCAGCCCGACAGGGATCCAAGAGACCCAGTACTTC
D gene: NA; V gene: TRBV5-1; J gene: TRBJ2-3; clone size: few; CDR3 protein: CASTIEGRGTDTQYF; CDR3 DNA: TGCGCCAGCACCATCGAGGGGCGAGGCACAGATACGCAGTATTTT
D gene: TRBD2; V gene: TRBV7-9; J gene: TRBJ2-4; clone size: NA; CDR3 protein: CASSYIAGALGVAKNIQYF; CDR3 DNA: TGTGCCAGCAGCTATATAGCGGGAGCCCTCGGGGTGGCCAAAAACATTCAGTACTTC
D gene: NA; V gene: TRBV6-5; J gene: TRBJ1-4; clone size: NA; CDR3 protein: CASWAGGPMKKLFF; CDR3 DNA: TGTGCCAGCTGGGCTGGAGGCCCAATGAAGAAACTGTTTTTT
D gene: TRBD1; V gene: TRBV12-3/TRBV12-4; J gene: TRBJ1-3; clone size: few; CDR3 protein: CASSSQGDFSGNTIYF; CDR3 DNA: TGTGCCAGCAGTTCACAGGGGGACTTCTCTGGAAACACCATATATTTT
D gene: TRBD1; V gene: TRBV29-1; J gene: TRBJ1-2; clone size: NA; CDR3 protein: CSVGQGGNYGYTF; CDR3 DNA: TGCAGCGTTGGACAGGGTGGTAACTATGGCTACACCTTC
D gene: NA; V gene: TRBV6-2/TRBV6-3; J gene: TRBJ1-1; clone size: NA; CDR3 protein: CASSYWADTEAFF; CDR3 DNA: TGTGCCAGCAGTTACTGGGCCGACACTGAAGCTTTCTTT
D gene: NA; V gene: TRBV5-1; J gene: TRBJ2-7; clone size: NA; CDR3 protein: CASSPLEPLYEQYF; CDR3 DNA: TGCGCCAGCAGCCCCCTTGAGCCACTCTACGAGCAGTACTTC
D gene: TRBD1; V gene: TRBV27; J gene: TRBJ2-2; clone size: few; CDR3 protein: CASSSRQGVESGELFF; CDR3 DNA: TGTGCCAGCAGTTCCCGACAGGGAGTAGAGTCCGGGGAGCTGTTTTTT
D gene: TRBD1; V gene: TRBV6-5; J gene: TRBJ1-3; clone size: NA; CDR3 protein: CASSSDRSSGNTIYF; CDR3 DNA: TGTGCCAGCAGTTCGGACAGGAGCTCTGGAAACACCATATATTTT
D gene: TRBD1; V gene: TRBV10-2; J gene: TRBJ2-2; clone size: NA; CDR3 protein: CASRLTGDTGELFF; CDR3 DNA: TGCGCCAGCAGATTGACAGGGGACACCGGGGAGCTGTTTTTT
D gene: NA; V gene: TRBV29-1; J gene: TRBJ1-1; clone size: many; CDR3 protein: CSGRNTEAFF; CDR3 DNA: TGCAGCGGGCGGAACACTGAAGCTTTCTTT
D gene: TRBD2; V gene: TRBV7-9; J gene: TRBJ2-1; clone size: NA; CDR3 protein: CASSIPSGRSSYNEQFF; CDR3 DNA: TGTGCCAGCAGCATCCCTAGCGGGAGGAGTTCCTACAATGAGCAGTTCTTC
D gene: NA; V gene: TRBV10-3; J gene: TRBJ2-5; clone size: few; CDR3 protein: CAISERTAETQYF; CDR3 DNA: TGTGCCATCAGTGAAAGGACGGCGGAGACCCAGTACTTC
D gene: NA; V gene: TRBV11-1; J gene: TRBJ2-3; clone size: few; CDR3 protein: CASSLAGTVVTDTQYF; CDR3 DNA: TGTGCCAGCAGCTTGGCGGGGACAGTAGTCACAGATACGCAGTATTTT
D gene: TRBD2; V gene: TRBV3-1; J gene: TRBJ2-1; clone size: many; CDR3 protein: CASSLGLAGASYNEQFF; CDR3 DNA: TGTGCCAGCAGCCTAGGACTAGCGGGAGCCTCCTACAATGAGCAGTTCTTC
D gene: NA; V gene: TRBV10-3; J gene: TRBJ2-3; clone size: many; CDR3 protein: CAISTQDTDTQYF; CDR3 DNA: TGTGCCATCAGTACACAGGACACAGATACGCAGTATTTT
D gene: NA; V gene: TRBV12-3/TRBV12-4; J gene: TRBJ1-3; clone size: few; CDR3 protein: CASTPIAGISGNTIYF; CDR3 DNA: TGTGCCAGCACCCCGATCGCCGGAATCTCTGGAAACACCATATATTTT
D gene: TRBD1; V gene: TRBV6-5; J gene: TRBJ2-5; clone size: many; CDR3 protein: CATRELGTGKQETQYF; CDR3 DNA: TGTGCCACCCGAGAACTGGGGACAGGGAAACAAGAGACCCAGTACTTC
D gene: TRBD1; V gene: TRBV7-2; J gene: TRBJ1-2; clone size: NA; CDR3 protein: CASSSLDRGFLVLAGYTF; CDR3 DNA: TGTGCCAGCAGCTCCCTGGACAGGGGATTTCTTGTCTTGGCTGGGTACACCTTC
D gene: TRBD2; V gene: TRBV12-3/TRBV12-4; J gene: TRBJ2-1; clone size: few; CDR3 protein: CASTPSSVSGSNEQFF; CDR3 DNA: TGTGCCAGCACCCCTTCATCGGTTAGCGGGAGCAATGAGCAGTTCTTC